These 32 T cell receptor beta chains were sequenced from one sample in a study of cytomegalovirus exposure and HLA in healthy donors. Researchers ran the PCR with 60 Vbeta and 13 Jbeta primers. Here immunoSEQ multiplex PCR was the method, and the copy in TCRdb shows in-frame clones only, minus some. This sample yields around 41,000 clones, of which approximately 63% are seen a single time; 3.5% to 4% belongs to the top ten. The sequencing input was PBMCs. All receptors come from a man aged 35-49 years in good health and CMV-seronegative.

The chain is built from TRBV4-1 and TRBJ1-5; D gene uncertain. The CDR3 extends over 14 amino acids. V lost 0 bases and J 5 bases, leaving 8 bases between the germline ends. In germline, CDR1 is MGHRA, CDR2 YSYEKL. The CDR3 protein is CASSQDFLDQPQHF. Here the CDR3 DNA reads TGCGCCAGCAGCCAAGATTTCCTCGATCAGCCCCAGCATTTT.

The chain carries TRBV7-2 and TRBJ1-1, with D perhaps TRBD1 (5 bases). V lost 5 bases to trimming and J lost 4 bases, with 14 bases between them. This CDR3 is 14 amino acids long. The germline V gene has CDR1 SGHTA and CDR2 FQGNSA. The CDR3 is CASSLSAGPTEAFF. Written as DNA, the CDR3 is TGTGCCAGCAGCCTAAGCGCAGGGCCCACTGAAGCTTTCTTT.

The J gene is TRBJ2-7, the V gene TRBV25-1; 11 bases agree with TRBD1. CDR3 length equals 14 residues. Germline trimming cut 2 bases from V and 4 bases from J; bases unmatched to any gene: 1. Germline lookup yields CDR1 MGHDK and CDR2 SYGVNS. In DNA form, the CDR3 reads TGTGCCAGCAGTGAAGGACAGGGGGCGTACGAGCAGTACTTC. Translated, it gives CASSEGQGAYEQYF.

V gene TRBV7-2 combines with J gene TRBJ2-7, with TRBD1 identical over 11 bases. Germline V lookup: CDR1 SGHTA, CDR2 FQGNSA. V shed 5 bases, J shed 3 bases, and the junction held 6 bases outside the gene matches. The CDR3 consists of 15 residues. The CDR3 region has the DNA TGTGCCAGCAGCCGCCGGGACAGGGGGATCTACGAGCAGTACTTC. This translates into CASSRRDRGIYEQYF. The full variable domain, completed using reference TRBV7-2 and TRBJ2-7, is GAGVSQSPSNKVTEKGKDVELRCDPISGHTALYWYRQSLGQGLEFLIYFQGNSAPDKSGLPSDRFSAERTGGSVSTLTIQRTQQEDSAVYLCASSRRDRGIYEQYFGPGTRLTVT.

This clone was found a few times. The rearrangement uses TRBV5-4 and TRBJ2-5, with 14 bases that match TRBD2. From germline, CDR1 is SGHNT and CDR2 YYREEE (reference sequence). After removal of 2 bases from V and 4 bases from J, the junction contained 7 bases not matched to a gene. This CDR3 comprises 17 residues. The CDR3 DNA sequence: TGTGCCAGCAGCTTCCGGGGGACTAGCGGGGGCCTAGAGACCCAGTACTTC. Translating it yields CASSFRGTSGGLETQYF.

The CDR3 loop reads CALSQGLSYEQYF. The CDR3 DNA follows: TGTGCCCTATCCCAGGGTCTCTCTTACGAGCAGTACTTC. V usage is TRBV30 and J usage is TRBJ2-7, with D perhaps matching TRBD1 (5 bases). The V gene lost 8 bases and the J gene lost 4 bases, with 18 bases spanning the gap. The CDR3 is 13 residues long. In germline, CDR1 is GTSNPN, CDR2 SVGIG (reference sequence).

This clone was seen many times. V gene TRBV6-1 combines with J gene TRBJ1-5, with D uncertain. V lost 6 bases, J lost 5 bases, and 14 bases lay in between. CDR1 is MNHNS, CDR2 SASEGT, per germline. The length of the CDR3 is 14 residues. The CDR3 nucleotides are TGTGCCAGCAGGCGGGTGGGCACCCATCAGCCCCAGCATTTT. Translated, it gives CASRRVGTHQPQHF.

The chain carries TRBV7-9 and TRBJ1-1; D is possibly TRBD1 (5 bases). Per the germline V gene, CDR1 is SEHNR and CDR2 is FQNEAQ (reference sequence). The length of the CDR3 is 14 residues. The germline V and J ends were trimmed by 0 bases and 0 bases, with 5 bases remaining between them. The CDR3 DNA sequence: TGTGCCAGCAGCTTAGCAGGGGTGAACACTGAAGCTTTCTTT. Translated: CASSLAGVNTEAFF. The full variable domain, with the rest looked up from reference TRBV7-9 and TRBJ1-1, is DTGVSQNPRHKITKRGQNVTFRCDPISEHNRLYWYRQTLGQGPEFLTYFQNEAQLEKSRLLSDRFSAERPKGSFSTLEIQRTEQGDSAMYLCASSLAGVNTEAFFGQGTRLTVV.

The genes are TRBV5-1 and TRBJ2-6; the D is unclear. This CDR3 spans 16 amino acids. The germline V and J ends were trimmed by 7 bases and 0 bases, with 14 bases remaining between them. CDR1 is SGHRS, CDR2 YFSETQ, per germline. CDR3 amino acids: CASSLGPSSGANVLTF. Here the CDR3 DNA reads TGCGCCAGCTCGCTGGGCCCGAGCTCTGGGGCCAACGTCCTGACTTTC.

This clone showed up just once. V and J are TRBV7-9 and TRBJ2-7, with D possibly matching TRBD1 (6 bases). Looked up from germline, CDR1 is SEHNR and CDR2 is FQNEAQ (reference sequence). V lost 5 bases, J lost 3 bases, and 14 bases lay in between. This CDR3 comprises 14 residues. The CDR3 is CASSGPGTHYEQYF. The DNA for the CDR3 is TGTGCCAGCAGCGGACCCGGGACACACTACGAGCAGTACTTC.

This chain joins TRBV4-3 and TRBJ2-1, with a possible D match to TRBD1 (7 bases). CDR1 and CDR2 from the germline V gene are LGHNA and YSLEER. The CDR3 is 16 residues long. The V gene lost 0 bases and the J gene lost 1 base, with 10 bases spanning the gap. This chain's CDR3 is CASSQEQGRSYNEQFF. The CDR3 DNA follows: TGCGCCAGCAGCCAAGAACAGGGGAGGTCCTACAATGAGCAGTTCTTC.

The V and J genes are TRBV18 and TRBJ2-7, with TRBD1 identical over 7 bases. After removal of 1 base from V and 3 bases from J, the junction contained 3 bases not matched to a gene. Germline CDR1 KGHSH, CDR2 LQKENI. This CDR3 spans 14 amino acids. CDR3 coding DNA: TGTGCCAGCTCACCACGGCAGGGGGTCTACGAGCAGTACTTC. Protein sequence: CASSPRQGVYEQYF.

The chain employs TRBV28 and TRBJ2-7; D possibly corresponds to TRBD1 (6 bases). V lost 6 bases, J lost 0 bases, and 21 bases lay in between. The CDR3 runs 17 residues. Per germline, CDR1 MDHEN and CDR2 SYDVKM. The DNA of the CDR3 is TGTGCCAGCAGCCCCCTTTACCTGGGGGCCAGCTCCTACGAGCAGTACTTC. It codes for CASSPLYLGASSYEQYF. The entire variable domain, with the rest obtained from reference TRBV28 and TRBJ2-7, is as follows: DVKVTQSSRYLVKRTGEKVFLECVQDMDHENMFWYRQDPGLGLRLIYFSYDVKMKEKGDIPEGYSVSREKKERFSLILESASTNQTSMYLCASSPLYLGASSYEQYFGPGTRLTVT.

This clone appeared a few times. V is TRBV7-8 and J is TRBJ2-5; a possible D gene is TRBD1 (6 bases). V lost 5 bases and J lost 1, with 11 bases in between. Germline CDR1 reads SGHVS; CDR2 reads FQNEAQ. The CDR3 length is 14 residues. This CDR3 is CASSMGQAQETQYF. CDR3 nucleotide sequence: TGTGCCAGCAGCATGGGACAAGCCCAAGAGACCCAGTACTTC.

In DNA, the CDR3 is TGTGCCAGCAGTCCGGGTCCCGTCTACGAGCAGTACTTC. Its translation is CASSPGPVYEQYF. The rearrangement uses TRBV27 and TRBJ2-7; D ambiguous. CDR3 length: 13 residues. V lost 5 bases to trimming and J lost 3 bases, with 11 bases between them. Germline-derived CDR1 and CDR2 are MNHEY and SMNVEV (reference sequence).

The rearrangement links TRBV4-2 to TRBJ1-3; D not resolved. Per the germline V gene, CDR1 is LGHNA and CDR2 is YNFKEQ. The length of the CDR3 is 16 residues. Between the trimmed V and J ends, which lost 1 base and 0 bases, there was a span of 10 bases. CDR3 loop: CASSQGDKLSGNTIYF. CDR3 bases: TGTGCCAGCAGCCAAGGAGATAAGCTCTCTGGAAACACCATATATTTT.

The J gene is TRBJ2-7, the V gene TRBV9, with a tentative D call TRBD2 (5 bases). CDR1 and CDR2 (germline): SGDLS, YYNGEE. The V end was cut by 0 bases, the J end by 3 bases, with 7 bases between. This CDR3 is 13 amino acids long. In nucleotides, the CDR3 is TGTGCCAGCAGCGTAGGAGGGAACTACGAGCAGTACTTC. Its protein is CASSVGGNYEQYF.

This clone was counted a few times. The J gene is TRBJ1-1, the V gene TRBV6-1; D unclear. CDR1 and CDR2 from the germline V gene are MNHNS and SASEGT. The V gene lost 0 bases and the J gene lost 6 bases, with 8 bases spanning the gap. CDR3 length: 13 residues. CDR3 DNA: TGTGCCAGCAGTGAAGCGGGAGTGGCTGAAGCTTTCTTT. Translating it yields CASSEAGVAEAFF.

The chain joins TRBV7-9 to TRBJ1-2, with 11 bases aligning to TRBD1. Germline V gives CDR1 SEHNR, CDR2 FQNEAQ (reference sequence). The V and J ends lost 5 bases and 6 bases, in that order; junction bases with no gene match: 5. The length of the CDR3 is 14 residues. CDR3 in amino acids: CASSNRTGGHGYTF. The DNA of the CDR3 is TGTGCCAGCAGCAACAGGACAGGGGGCCATGGCTACACCTTC.

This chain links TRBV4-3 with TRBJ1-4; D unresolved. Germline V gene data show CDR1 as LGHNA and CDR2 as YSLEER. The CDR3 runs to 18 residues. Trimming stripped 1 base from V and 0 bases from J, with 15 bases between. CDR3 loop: CASSQVLPGDTTNEKLFF. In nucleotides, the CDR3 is TGCGCCAGCAGCCAAGTGTTGCCAGGTGATACAACTAATGAAAAACTGTTTTTT.

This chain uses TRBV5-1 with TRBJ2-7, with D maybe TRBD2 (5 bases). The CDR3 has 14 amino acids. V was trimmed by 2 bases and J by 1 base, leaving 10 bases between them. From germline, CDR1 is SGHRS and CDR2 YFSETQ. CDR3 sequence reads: CASSFSGVSYEQYF. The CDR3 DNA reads TGCGCCAGCAGCTTTTCCGGGGTATCCTACGAGCAGTACTTC.

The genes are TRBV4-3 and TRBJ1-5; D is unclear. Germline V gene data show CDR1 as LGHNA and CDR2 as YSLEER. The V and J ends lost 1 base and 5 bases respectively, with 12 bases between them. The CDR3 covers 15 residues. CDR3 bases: TGCGCCAGCAGCCAAGGGTCTGCAGGTTATCAGCCCCAGCATTTT. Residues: CASSQGSAGYQPQHF.

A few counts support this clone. For the CDR3, the DNA is TGTGCCTGGATCCGAGGGACCGGGGAGCTGTTTTTT. Encoded protein: CAWIRGTGELFF. The rearrangement uses TRBV30 and TRBJ2-2, with D possibly matching TRBD2 (5 bases). Germline V gene sequence: CDR1 GTSNPN, CDR2 SVGIG (reference sequence). The CDR3 is 12 amino acids. The V end was cut by 4 bases, the J end by 5 bases, with 8 bases between.

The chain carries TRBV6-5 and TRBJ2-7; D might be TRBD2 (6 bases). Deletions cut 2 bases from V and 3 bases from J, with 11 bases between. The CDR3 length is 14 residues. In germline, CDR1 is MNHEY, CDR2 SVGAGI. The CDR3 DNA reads TGTGCCAGCAGTTACGCCCTCGGGAGCTACGAGCAGTACTTC. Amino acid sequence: CASSYALGSYEQYF.

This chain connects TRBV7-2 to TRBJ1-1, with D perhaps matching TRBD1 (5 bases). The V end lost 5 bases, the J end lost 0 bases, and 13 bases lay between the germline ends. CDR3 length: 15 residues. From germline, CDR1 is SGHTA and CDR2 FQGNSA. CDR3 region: CASSPSQGMNTEAFF. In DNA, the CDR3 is TGTGCCAGCAGCCCCTCCCAGGGAATGAACACTGAAGCTTTCTTT.

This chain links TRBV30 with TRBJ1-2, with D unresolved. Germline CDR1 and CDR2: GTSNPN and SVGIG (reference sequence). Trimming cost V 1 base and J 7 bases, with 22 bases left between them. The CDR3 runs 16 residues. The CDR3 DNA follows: TGTGCCTGGAGTGCCCTGGAGTCGAGGGTGGTGGGTGGCTACACCTTC. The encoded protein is CAWSALESRVVGGYTF.

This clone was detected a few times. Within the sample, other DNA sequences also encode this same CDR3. CDR3 nucleotide sequence: TGTGCCAGCAGTTACCTCTACGAGCAGTACTTC. Translation gives CASSYLYEQYF. The chain joins TRBV6-5 to TRBJ2-7; D remains unclear. Trimming left V 2 bases short and J 3 bases short, with 2 bases between. The germline CDR1 and CDR2 sequences are MNHEY and SVGAGI. This CDR3 region has 11 residues.

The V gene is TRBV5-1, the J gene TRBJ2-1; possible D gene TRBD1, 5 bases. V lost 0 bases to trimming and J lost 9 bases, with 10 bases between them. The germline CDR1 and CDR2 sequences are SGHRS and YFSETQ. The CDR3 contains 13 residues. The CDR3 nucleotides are TGCGCCAGCAGCTTGGTGGGGCTTAGTGAGCAGTTCTTC. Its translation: CASSLVGLSEQFF.

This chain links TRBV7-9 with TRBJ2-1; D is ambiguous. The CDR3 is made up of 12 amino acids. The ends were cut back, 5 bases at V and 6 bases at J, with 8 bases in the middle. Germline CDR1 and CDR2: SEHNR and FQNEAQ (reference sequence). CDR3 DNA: TGTGCCAGCAGCCCCCCCCGCAATGAGCAGTTCTTC. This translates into CASSPPRNEQFF.

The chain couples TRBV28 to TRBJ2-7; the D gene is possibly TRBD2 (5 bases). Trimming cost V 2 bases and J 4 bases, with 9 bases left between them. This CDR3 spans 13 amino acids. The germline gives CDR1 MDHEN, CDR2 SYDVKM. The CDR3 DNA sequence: TGTGCCAGCAGTTTACGGGATTCATACGAGCAGTACTTC. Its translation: CASSLRDSYEQYF. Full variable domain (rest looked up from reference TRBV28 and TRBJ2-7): DVKVTQSSRYLVKRTGEKVFLECVQDMDHENMFWYRQDPGLGLRLIYFSYDVKMKEKGDIPEGYSVSREKKERFSLILESASTNQTSMYLCASSLRDSYEQYFGPGTRLTVT.

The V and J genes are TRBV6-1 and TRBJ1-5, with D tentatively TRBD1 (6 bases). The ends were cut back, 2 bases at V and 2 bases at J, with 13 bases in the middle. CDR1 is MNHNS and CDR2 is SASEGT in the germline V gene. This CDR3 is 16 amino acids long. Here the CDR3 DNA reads TGTGCCAGCAGTGAAAGGGGCGGGGGGCGCAATCAGCCCCAGCATTTT. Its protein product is CASSERGGGRNQPQHF.

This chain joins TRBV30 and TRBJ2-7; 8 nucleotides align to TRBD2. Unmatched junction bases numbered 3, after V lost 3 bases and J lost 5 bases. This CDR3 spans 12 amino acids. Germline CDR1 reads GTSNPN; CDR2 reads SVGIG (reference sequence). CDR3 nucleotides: TGTGCCTGGAGCGGGGGGGTTGACGAGCAGTACTTC. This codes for CAWSGGVDEQYF.